The 23 T cell receptor beta chains in this list originate from one sample, sequenced in a study of blood T cell repertoires in COVID-19. The assay was immunoSEQ multiplex PCR, and TCRdb's table has in-frame clones only and misses some. This table has 200,000 to 300,000 clones, roughly nine tenths appearing once. The sequenced sample consisted of peripheral blood. The receptors were gathered from a young man with active or convalescent COVID-19.

The V call is TRBV29-1, the J call TRBJ2-3, with TRBD2 as a possible D gene (5 bases). V gave up 7 bases and J gave up 2 bases, with 7 bases separating them. The CDR3 is 11 amino acids. The V gene's germline CDR1 is SQVTM and CDR2 ANQGSEA. The CDR3 region is CSGTSTDTQYF. Written as DNA, the CDR3 is TGCAGCGGGACTTCCACAGATACGCAGTATTTT.

The CDR3 spells CASSFTGENTEAFF. The CDR3 coding sequence is TGTGCCAGCAGCTTTACAGGGGAGAACACTGAAGCTTTCTTT. The chain combines TRBV7-8 with TRBJ1-1; 7 bases align to TRBD1. The CDR3 sequence is 14 residues long. Germline V lookup: CDR1 SGHVS, CDR2 FQNEAQ. J lost 1 base, V lost 3 bases, and 2 bases had no gene match. Full variable domain (remainder filled in from reference TRBV7-8 and TRBJ1-1): GAGVSQSPRYKVAKRGQDVALRCDPISGHVSLFWYQQALGQGPEFLTYFQNEAQLDKSGLPSDRFFAERPEGSVSTLKIQRTQQEDSAVYLCASSFTGENTEAFFGQGTRLTVV.

The table lists this clone with a few counts. The chain employs TRBV3-1 (or the pseudogene TRBV3-2) and TRBJ2-7; the match to TRBD2 covers 7 bases. Germline assignment: CDR1 LGHDT and CDR2 YNNKEL (reference sequence). The CDR3 has 14 amino acids. V shed 1 base and J 3 bases; nucleotides not matched to a gene: 3. CDR3 nucleotides: TGTGCCAGCAGCCAAGTGTGGGAGGGCTACGAGCAGTACTTC. Translated: CASSQVWEGYEQYF.

The rearrangement links TRBV28 to TRBJ2-1; 9 bases are shared with TRBD2. V shed 1 base and J 7 bases; nucleotides not matched to a gene: 11. This CDR3 is 17 amino acids long. Germline V gives CDR1 MDHEN, CDR2 SYDVKM. CDR3 nucleotide sequence: TGTGCCAGCAGTTTATATATGGGGCGGGAGGGCCGGAATGAGCAGTTCTTC. This encodes CASSLYMGREGRNEQFF.

This chain joins TRBV6-5 and TRBJ1-6, with no clear D. CDR3 length: 15 residues. From germline, CDR1 is MNHEY and CDR2 SVGAGI. Trimming left V 3 bases short and J 9 bases short, with 15 bases between. The chain's CDR3 is CASSYYTAGSSPLHF. The CDR3 DNA sequence: TGTGCCAGCAGTTATTACACCGCCGGGAGTTCACCCCTCCACTTT.

The gene calls are TRBV6-2 or TRBV6-3 and TRBJ2-1, with TRBD2 identical over 12 bases. The CDR3 covers 16 residues. CDR1 MNHEY and CDR2 SVGEGT come from the germline V gene. The ends lost 7 bases at V and 8 bases at J; junction bases unmatched: 12. Here the CDR3 reads CASTPMALAGGDEQFF. In nucleotides, the CDR3 is TGTGCCAGCACCCCTATGGCACTAGCGGGAGGAGATGAGCAGTTCTTC.

This clone was seen only a few times. The rearrangement uses TRBV28 and TRBJ1-5, with D possibly TRBD1 on 6 matching bases. The CDR3 is made up of 14 amino acids. Germline CDR1 is MDHEN and CDR2 is SYDVKM. V was cut by 6 bases and J by 1 base, with 10 bases left in between. CDR3 in amino acids: CASRHGQSNQPQHF. For the CDR3, the DNA is TGTGCCAGCAGGCACGGACAGAGCAATCAGCCCCAGCATTTT. The whole variable domain, remainder taken from reference TRBV28 and TRBJ1-5, is DVKVTQSSRYLVKRTGEKVFLECVQDMDHENMFWYRQDPGLGLRLIYFSYDVKMKEKGDIPEGYSVSREKKERFSLILESASTNQTSMYLCASRHGQSNQPQHFGDGTRLSIL.

The CDR3 DNA reads TGTGCCAGCAGCCAAGGACAGGGAAAAAACGAAAAACTGTTTTTT. It codes for CASSQGQGKNEKLFF. The V and J genes are TRBV14 and TRBJ1-4, with 7 bases fitting TRBD1. V lost 1 base to trimming and J lost 8 bases; unmatched junction nucleotides: 7. The CDR3 extends over 15 amino acids. CDR1 is SGHDN and CDR2 is FVKESK in the germline V gene.

The chain employs TRBV5-1 and TRBJ2-3; 9 nucleotides line up with TRBD2. Germline CDR1 SGHRS, CDR2 YFSETQ. This CDR3 is 16 amino acids long. V lost 2 bases, J lost 6 bases, and 10 bases stayed unmatched. The CDR3 region is CASSFSGSPPRDTQYF. In DNA form, the CDR3 reads TGCGCCAGCAGCTTTAGCGGGAGTCCACCCCGTGATACGCAGTATTTT.

The rearrangement links TRBV7-2 to TRBJ2-7; the match to TRBD2 covers 9 bases. The trim removed 0 bases at V and 9 bases at J, leaving 12 bases unmatched. CDR3 size: 16 residues. CDR1 is SGHTA, CDR2 FQGNSA, per germline. The CDR3 nucleotides are TGTGCCAGCAGCTTAGCGCTCCTAGCGGGGACCGAAGGGCAGTACTTC. Its translation is CASSLALLAGTEGQYF.

The chain carries TRBV6-2 or TRBV6-3 and TRBJ1-1, with D possibly being TRBD1 (6 bases). Germline CDR1 is MNHEY and CDR2 is SVGEGT. CDR3 length equals 15 residues. The V end lost 3 bases, the J end lost 3 bases, and 14 bases lay between the germline ends. The CDR3 DNA reads TGTGCCAGCAGTTATACGGGACAAGCGTACACTGAAGCTTTCTTT. Translated: CASSYTGQAYTEAFF.

CDR3 residues: CASSPTLAVTDTQYF. For the CDR3, the DNA is TGTGCCAGCAGCCCCACCCTAGCGGTCACAGATACGCAGTATTTT. This chain joins TRBV5-5 and TRBJ2-3; 7 bases line up with TRBD2. Per germline, CDR1 SGHKS and CDR2 YYEKEE (reference sequence). The CDR3 totals 15 residues. Trimming cost V 4 bases and J 2 bases; bases outside gene matches: 7. The full variable domain, in which reference TRBV5-5 and TRBJ2-3 provide the parts outside the CDR3, is DAGVTQSPTHLIKTRGQQVTLRCSPISGHKSVSWYQQVLGQGPQFIFQYYEKEERGRGNFPDRFSARQFPNYSSELNVNALLLGDSALYLCASSPTLAVTDTQYFGPGTRLTVL.

The chain couples TRBV21-1 to TRBJ2-1; the D call TRBD1 from the table was never checked on the DNA. TRBV21-1 is tagged as a pseudogene. CDR3 size: 16 residues. CDR3 protein: CASSTSTPCSYNEQFF. In DNA form, the CDR3 reads TGTGCCAGCAGCACCTCGACACCCTGCTCCTACAATGAGCAGTTCTTC.

J is TRBJ1-1 and V is TRBV5-8; possibly TRBD1 for D (5 bases). The CDR3 is 15 amino acids. V lost 0 bases to trimming and J lost 4 bases, with 13 bases between them. Germline values: CDR1 SGHTS, CDR2 YDEGEE. CDR3 sequence (DNA): TGTGCCAGCAGCTTGGCGGGGGGAGGTTTCACTGAAGCTTTCTTT. Protein sequence: CASSLAGGGFTEAFF.

Only one count was recorded for this clone. V gene TRBV4-1 combines with J gene TRBJ2-3, with 7 nucleotides matching TRBD2. The CDR3 is 16 residues long. Germline V gene data show CDR1 as MGHRA and CDR2 as YSYEKL. Trimming at V came to 1 base and at J to 0 bases, leaving 4 bases not matched to a gene. The CDR3 reads CASSQVAGISTDTQYF. In nucleotides, the CDR3 is TGCGCCAGCAGCCAAGTAGCGGGCATCAGCACAGATACGCAGTATTTT.

In the case of this clone: This sample includes further DNA sequences coding for the same CDR3. The V and J genes are TRBV7-2 and TRBJ2-3; D might be TRBD1 (5 bases). Germline CDR1 is SGHTA and CDR2 is FQGNSA. The V gene lost 1 base and the J gene lost 1 base, with 6 bases spanning the gap. The CDR3 has 14 residues. DNA of the CDR3: TGTGCCAGCAGCTTAGTAGGGGGCACAGATACGCAGTATTTT. This sequence encodes CASSLVGGTDTQYF. Using reference TRBV7-2 and TRBJ2-3 for the parts outside the CDR3, the full variable domain is GAGVSQSPSNKVTEKGKDVELRCDPISGHTALYWYRQSLGQGLEFLIYFQGNSAPDKSGLPSDRFSAERTGGSVSTLTIQRTQQEDSAVYLCASSLVGGTDTQYFGPGTRLTVL.

The chain couples TRBV18 to TRBJ1-5; D is perhaps TRBD1 (5 bases). V lost 6 bases to trimming and J lost 4 bases, with 16 bases between them. Germline values: CDR1 KGHSH, CDR2 LQKENI. The CDR3 extends over 15 amino acids. The CDR3: CASSLGSGRNQPQHF. CDR3 DNA: TGTGCCAGCTCCCTCGGCTCAGGGCGTAATCAGCCCCAGCATTTT.

This chain uses TRBV6-5 with TRBJ1-2; D gene uncertain. Trimming took 0 bases from V and 4 from J, leaving 9 bases between them. This CDR3 spans 14 amino acids. CDR1 is MNHEY, CDR2 SVGAGI, per germline. The DNA for the CDR3 is TGTGCCAGCAGTTACTCCCCCGCCAGCTATGGCTACACCTTC. Its translation is CASSYSPASYGYTF.

The chain carries TRBV9 and TRBJ2-2, with TRBD2 identical over 9 bases. Germline V gives CDR1 SGDLS, CDR2 YYNGEE. The V and J ends lost 3 bases and 6 bases, in that order; junction bases with no gene match: 12. CDR3 size: 17 residues. The CDR3 DNA is TGTGCCAGCAGCGCCCCTAGGGCTAGCGGGATCCCCGGGGAGCTGTTTTTT. It codes for CASSAPRASGIPGELFF.

J is TRBJ1-2 and V is TRBV7-9, with D unclear. Germline values: CDR1 SEHNR, CDR2 FQNEAQ (reference sequence). The CDR3 covers 13 residues. The ends were cut back, 1 base at V and 7 bases at J, with 10 bases in the middle. Here the CDR3 DNA reads TGTGCCAGCAGCTTAGGTATCAGTTCTGGCTACACCTTC. It is translated as CASSLGISSGYTF.

This clone was recorded a few times. V gene TRBV5-4 combines with J gene TRBJ1-1, with 7 bases identical to TRBD1. Germline V gene lookup returns CDR1 SGHNT and CDR2 YYREEE (reference sequence). The CDR3 contains 16 residues. The V gene end was trimmed by 0 bases and the J gene end by 3 bases; junction bases not matched to a gene: 8. This CDR3 reads CASSLGQGRRDTEAFF. The CDR3 bases are TGTGCCAGCAGCTTGGGACAGGGCCGTCGGGACACTGAAGCTTTCTTT.

V is TRBV7-2 and J is TRBJ1-6; tentatively, D is TRBD1 (6 bases). V lost 2 bases, J lost 15 bases, and 20 bases lay in between. The CDR3 has 15 amino acids. Germline-derived CDR1 and CDR2 are SGHTA and FQGNSA. In nucleotides, the CDR3 is TGTGCCAGCAGCTTAACACAGGGCCTCGGGTTTCTCCTCCACTTT. This gives the protein CASSLTQGLGFLLHF.

The chain joins TRBV5-1 to TRBJ2-3, with 11 bases identical to TRBD1. CDR3 size: 14 residues. Germline CDR1 and CDR2: SGHRS and YFSETQ. Trimming removed 5 bases from V and 4 bases from J; junction bases left unmatched: 3. CDR3 loop: CASSTGQGADTQYF. Here the CDR3 DNA reads TGCGCCAGCAGTACGGGACAGGGGGCAGATACGCAGTATTTT.